This section outlines one TCR beta chain sequence together with its context. Repertoires were generated with immunoSEQ multiplex PCR, while TCRdb's copy carries only in-frame clones and drops some. Counted here are tens of thousands of clones, around nine tenths occurring once; the ten biggest clones make up about 0.37%. This sample is part of a study of T cell changes during pregnancy in multiple sclerosis. The CDR3 loop spans 19 amino acids. CDR1 and CDR2 from the germline V gene are ENHRY and SYGVKD. V lost 6 bases and J lost 5; bases outside the gene matches: 14. Source: CD4+ T cells from peripheral blood mononuclear cells, taken before pregnancy. The TCR was taken from a female donor with multiple sclerosis, enrolled in a pregnancy study. The J gene is TRBJ2-2, the V gene TRBV10-3; 14 bases line up with TRBD2. This CDR3 is CAIRGPGLAGVIDTGELFF. DNA of the CDR3: TGTGCCATCAGAGGACCGGGACTAGCGGGAGTAATTGATACCGGGGAGCTGTTTTTT.